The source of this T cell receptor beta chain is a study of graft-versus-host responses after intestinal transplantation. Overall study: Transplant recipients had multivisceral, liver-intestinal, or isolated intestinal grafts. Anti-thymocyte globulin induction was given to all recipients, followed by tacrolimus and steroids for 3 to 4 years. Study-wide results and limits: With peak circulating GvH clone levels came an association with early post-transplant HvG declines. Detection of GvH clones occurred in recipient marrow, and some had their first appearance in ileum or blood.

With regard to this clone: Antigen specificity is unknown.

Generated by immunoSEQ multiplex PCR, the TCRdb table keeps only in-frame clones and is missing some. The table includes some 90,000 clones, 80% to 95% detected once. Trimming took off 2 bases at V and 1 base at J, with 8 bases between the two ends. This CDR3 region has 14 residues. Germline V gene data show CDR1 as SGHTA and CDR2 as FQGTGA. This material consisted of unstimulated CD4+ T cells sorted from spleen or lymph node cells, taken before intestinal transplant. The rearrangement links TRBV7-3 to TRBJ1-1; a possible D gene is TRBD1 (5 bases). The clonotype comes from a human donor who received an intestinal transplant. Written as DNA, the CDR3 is TGTGCCAGCAGCTTAGGACAACCGAACACTGAAGCTTTCTTT. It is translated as CASSLGQPNTEAFF.